This TCR beta chain was captured by sequencing in a study of cytomegalovirus exposure and HLA in healthy donors. Libraries were prepared by immunoSEQ multiplex PCR; TCRdb keeps only in-frame clonotypes and omits some of them. The table lists 350,000 or so clones, about nine tenths of them singletons. Specimen: PBMCs. The sequence came from a woman aged 18 to 35 in good health and CMV-seronegative.

The CDR3 nucleotides are TGCAGCGAGCGGTCCACAGATACGCAGTATTTT. Amino acids: CSERSTDTQYF. This chain links TRBV29-1 with TRBJ2-3; perhaps TRBD2 as D (5 bases). This CDR3 comprises 11 residues. V gave up 7 bases and J gave up 2 bases, with 7 bases separating them. Germline lookup yields CDR1 SQVTM and CDR2 ANQGSEA.